Listed below are T cell receptor beta chains from one sample, sequenced in a study of T cell changes during pregnancy in multiple sclerosis. TCRdb's copy holds only in-frame clones and misses some; the assay was immunoSEQ multiplex PCR. The sample includes roughly 110,000 clones, about 93% seen only once; the top ten take more than 1.5%. Here the sequenced sample was peripheral blood, taken in the third trimester of pregnancy. These receptor sequences come from a female donor with multiple sclerosis, enrolled in a pregnancy study. Each CDR3 is given with its conserved first and last residue. The D gene is left open where the match is weak. Some rows mark clone size as missing; the rest say once, few, many or name a class of expanded clone.

cdr3_aa: CASSSIAFTYRESNTDTQYF
cdr3_nt: TGTGCCAGCAGTTCCATCGCTTTTACCTACAGGGAATCCAACACAGATACGCAGTATTTT
clone_size: -
d_call: -
j_call: TRBJ2-3
v_call: TRBV27

cdr3_aa: CAWDRGGANTGELFF
cdr3_nt: TGTGCCTGGGACAGGGGGGGGGCAAACACCGGGGAGCTGTTTTTT
clone_size: -
d_call: TRBD1
j_call: TRBJ2-2
v_call: TRBV30

cdr3_aa: CASSLAQGSMTQYF
cdr3_nt: TGTGCCAGCAGCTTAGCGCAGGGTAGTATGACCCAGTACTTC
clone_size: -
d_call: -
j_call: TRBJ2-5
v_call: TRBV7-8

cdr3_aa: CASSDPSDRGADGYSTEAFF
cdr3_nt: TGTGCCAGCAGTGACCCTAGTGACAGGGGGGCAGATGGGTATAGCACTGAAGCTTTCTTT
clone_size: -
d_call: TRBD1
j_call: TRBJ1-1
v_call: TRBV6-4

cdr3_aa: CASSVEGLAGGPVYNEQFF
cdr3_nt: TGTGCCAGCAGCGTAGAGGGGCTAGCGGGAGGGCCGGTCTACAATGAGCAGTTCTTC
clone_size: -
d_call: TRBD2
j_call: TRBJ2-1
v_call: TRBV9

cdr3_aa: CATRALGEEPQHF
cdr3_nt: TGTGCCACCAGGGCATTAGGGGAAGAGCCCCAGCATTTT
clone_size: -
d_call: -
j_call: TRBJ1-5
v_call: TRBV19

cdr3_aa: CASSHEGAEPQHF
cdr3_nt: TGCGCCAGCAGCCACGAGGGGGCAGAGCCCCAGCATTTT
clone_size: -
d_call: TRBD1
j_call: TRBJ1-5
v_call: TRBV4-1

cdr3_aa: CASSKEGDRGLAGGSTDTQYF
cdr3_nt: TGTGCCAGCAGCAAAGAAGGGGACAGGGGACTAGCGGGGGGTTCCACAGATACGCAGTATTTT
clone_size: -
d_call: -
j_call: TRBJ2-3
v_call: TRBV21-1

cdr3_aa: CASSLGRLQPQHF
cdr3_nt: TGTGCCAGCAGCCTAGGGAGGTTGCAGCCCCAGCATTTT
clone_size: -
d_call: -
j_call: TRBJ1-5
v_call: TRBV5-6

cdr3_aa: CASSVTGNTEAFF
cdr3_nt: TGTGCCAGCAGCGTAACCGGGAACACTGAAGCTTTCTTT
clone_size: -
d_call: -
j_call: TRBJ1-1
v_call: TRBV9

cdr3_aa: CASRAQGASTGELFF
cdr3_nt: TGTGCCAGCAGAGCACAGGGGGCGAGCACCGGGGAGCTGTTTTTT
clone_size: -
d_call: TRBD1
j_call: TRBJ2-2
v_call: TRBV6-4

cdr3_aa: CASSFSGSQETQYF
cdr3_nt: TGTGCCAGCAGCTTTTCCGGGTCCCAAGAGACCCAGTACTTC
clone_size: -
d_call: -
j_call: TRBJ2-5
v_call: TRBV7-8

cdr3_aa: CANPVQTGGLF
cdr3_nt: TGTGCAAATCCGGTACAGACAGGGGGACTCTTC
clone_size: -
d_call: TRBD1
j_call: TRBJ2-7
v_call: TRBV25-1

cdr3_aa: CSVAGGAGDTEAFF
cdr3_nt: TGCAGCGTGGCAGGGGGCGCCGGGGACACTGAAGCTTTCTTT
clone_size: -
d_call: TRBD1
j_call: TRBJ1-1
v_call: TRBV29-1

cdr3_aa: CASSWGSGGETQYF
cdr3_nt: TGTGCCAGCAGCTGGGGCTCGGGAGGTGAGACCCAGTACTTC
clone_size: -
d_call: TRBD2
j_call: TRBJ2-5
v_call: TRBV5-4

cdr3_aa: CASSEELAGTNTGELFF
cdr3_nt: TGTGCCAGCAGTGAGGAACTAGCGGGGACGAACACCGGGGAGCTGTTTTTT
clone_size: -
d_call: TRBD2
j_call: TRBJ2-2
v_call: TRBV6-4

cdr3_aa: CASVTAGRNEQFF
cdr3_nt: TGTGCCAGCGTCACAGCCGGCCGCAATGAGCAGTTCTTC
clone_size: once
d_call: -
j_call: TRBJ2-1
v_call: TRBV11-2

cdr3_aa: CASSFEHRTSYGYTF
cdr3_nt: TGTGCCAGTAGTTTCGAGCACCGGACATCCTATGGCTACACCTTC
clone_size: -
d_call: -
j_call: TRBJ1-2
v_call: TRBV19

cdr3_aa: CASSPLSGRQETQYF
cdr3_nt: TGTGCCAGCAGCCCGCTTAGCGGGAGACAAGAGACCCAGTACTTC
clone_size: -
d_call: TRBD2
j_call: TRBJ2-5
v_call: TRBV25-1

cdr3_aa: CASSFLGGLGNQPQHF
cdr3_nt: TGTGCCAGCAGTTTCCTCGGGGGGCTAGGCAATCAGCCCCAGCATTTT
clone_size: few
d_call: -
j_call: TRBJ1-5
v_call: TRBV28

cdr3_aa: CASSSRKDGAGTDTQYF
cdr3_nt: TGTGCCAGCAGTTCTCGGAAGGACGGCGCAGGGACAGATACGCAGTATTTT
clone_size: -
d_call: -
j_call: TRBJ2-3
v_call: TRBV27

cdr3_aa: CASSLGLRRTGLNEQFF
cdr3_nt: TGCGCCAGCAGCTTGGGGCTCCGAAGGACAGGGCTAAATGAGCAGTTCTTC
clone_size: -
d_call: TRBD1
j_call: TRBJ2-1
v_call: TRBV5-1

cdr3_aa: CASRGASGRADTQYF
cdr3_nt: TGTGCCAGCCGAGGAGCTAGCGGGAGAGCAGATACGCAGTATTTT
clone_size: -
d_call: TRBD2
j_call: TRBJ2-3
v_call: TRBV2

cdr3_aa: CAISTRTGSYEQYF
cdr3_nt: TGTGCCATCAGTACCCGGACAGGGTCATACGAGCAGTACTTC
clone_size: -
d_call: TRBD1
j_call: TRBJ2-7
v_call: TRBV10-3

cdr3_aa: CASSLGGDRTSSFEQYF
cdr3_nt: TGTGCCAGCAGTTTGGGGGGTGATCGGACTAGCAGTTTCGAGCAGTACTTC
clone_size: -
d_call: TRBD2
j_call: TRBJ2-7
v_call: TRBV28

cdr3_aa: CASSWGGQGGYEQYF
cdr3_nt: TGCGCCAGCAGCTGGGGCGGACAGGGGGGATACGAGCAGTACTTC
clone_size: -
d_call: TRBD1
j_call: TRBJ2-7
v_call: TRBV5-1

cdr3_aa: CASSQSGGSRADTQYF
cdr3_nt: TGCGCCAGCAGCCAATCGGGTGGGAGTAGGGCAGATACGCAGTATTTT
clone_size: once
d_call: -
j_call: TRBJ2-3
v_call: TRBV4-1

cdr3_aa: CASSPSARDRGMNTEAFF
cdr3_nt: TGTGCCAGCAGCCCCAGTGCCCGGGACAGGGGAATGAACACTGAAGCTTTCTTT
clone_size: -
d_call: TRBD1
j_call: TRBJ1-1
v_call: TRBV7-9

cdr3_aa: CASRIDRADTEAFF
cdr3_nt: TGTGCCAGCAGGATTGACAGGGCCGACACTGAAGCTTTCTTT
clone_size: -
d_call: TRBD1
j_call: TRBJ1-1
v_call: TRBV6-1

cdr3_aa: CASRLGTSGPVSTDTQYF
cdr3_nt: TGTGCCAGCAGACTCGGGACTAGCGGGCCTGTTAGCACAGATACGCAGTATTTT
clone_size: -
d_call: TRBD2
j_call: TRBJ2-3
v_call: TRBV28

cdr3_aa: CASSQGGTEAFF
cdr3_nt: TGCGCCAGCAGTCAGGGGGGCACTGAAGCTTTCTTT
clone_size: once
d_call: TRBD1
j_call: TRBJ1-1
v_call: TRBV5-1

cdr3_aa: CASSLDQKISTDTQYF
cdr3_nt: TGCGCCAGCAGCTTGGACCAGAAAATATCGACAGATACGCAGTATTTT
clone_size: -
d_call: -
j_call: TRBJ2-3
v_call: TRBV5-1

cdr3_aa: CASSGLAGNEQFF
cdr3_nt: TGTGCCAGCAGCGGACTAGCGGGCAATGAGCAGTTCTTC
clone_size: -
d_call: TRBD2
j_call: TRBJ2-1
v_call: TRBV5-6

cdr3_aa: CASSGVRRNTEAFF
cdr3_nt: TGTGCCAGCAGCGGAGTACGGAGGAACACTGAAGCTTTCTTT
clone_size: -
d_call: -
j_call: TRBJ1-1
v_call: TRBV5-6

cdr3_aa: CASSGTGGTGGQPQHF
cdr3_nt: TGTGCCAGCAGTGGAACTGGGGGGACAGGGGGTCAGCCCCAGCATTTT
clone_size: -
d_call: TRBD1
j_call: TRBJ1-5
v_call: TRBV6-1

cdr3_aa: CASSLDRALTGELFF
cdr3_nt: TGTGCCAGCAGCCTAGACAGGGCCCTCACCGGGGAGCTGTTTTTT
clone_size: -
d_call: TRBD1
j_call: TRBJ2-2
v_call: TRBV11-1